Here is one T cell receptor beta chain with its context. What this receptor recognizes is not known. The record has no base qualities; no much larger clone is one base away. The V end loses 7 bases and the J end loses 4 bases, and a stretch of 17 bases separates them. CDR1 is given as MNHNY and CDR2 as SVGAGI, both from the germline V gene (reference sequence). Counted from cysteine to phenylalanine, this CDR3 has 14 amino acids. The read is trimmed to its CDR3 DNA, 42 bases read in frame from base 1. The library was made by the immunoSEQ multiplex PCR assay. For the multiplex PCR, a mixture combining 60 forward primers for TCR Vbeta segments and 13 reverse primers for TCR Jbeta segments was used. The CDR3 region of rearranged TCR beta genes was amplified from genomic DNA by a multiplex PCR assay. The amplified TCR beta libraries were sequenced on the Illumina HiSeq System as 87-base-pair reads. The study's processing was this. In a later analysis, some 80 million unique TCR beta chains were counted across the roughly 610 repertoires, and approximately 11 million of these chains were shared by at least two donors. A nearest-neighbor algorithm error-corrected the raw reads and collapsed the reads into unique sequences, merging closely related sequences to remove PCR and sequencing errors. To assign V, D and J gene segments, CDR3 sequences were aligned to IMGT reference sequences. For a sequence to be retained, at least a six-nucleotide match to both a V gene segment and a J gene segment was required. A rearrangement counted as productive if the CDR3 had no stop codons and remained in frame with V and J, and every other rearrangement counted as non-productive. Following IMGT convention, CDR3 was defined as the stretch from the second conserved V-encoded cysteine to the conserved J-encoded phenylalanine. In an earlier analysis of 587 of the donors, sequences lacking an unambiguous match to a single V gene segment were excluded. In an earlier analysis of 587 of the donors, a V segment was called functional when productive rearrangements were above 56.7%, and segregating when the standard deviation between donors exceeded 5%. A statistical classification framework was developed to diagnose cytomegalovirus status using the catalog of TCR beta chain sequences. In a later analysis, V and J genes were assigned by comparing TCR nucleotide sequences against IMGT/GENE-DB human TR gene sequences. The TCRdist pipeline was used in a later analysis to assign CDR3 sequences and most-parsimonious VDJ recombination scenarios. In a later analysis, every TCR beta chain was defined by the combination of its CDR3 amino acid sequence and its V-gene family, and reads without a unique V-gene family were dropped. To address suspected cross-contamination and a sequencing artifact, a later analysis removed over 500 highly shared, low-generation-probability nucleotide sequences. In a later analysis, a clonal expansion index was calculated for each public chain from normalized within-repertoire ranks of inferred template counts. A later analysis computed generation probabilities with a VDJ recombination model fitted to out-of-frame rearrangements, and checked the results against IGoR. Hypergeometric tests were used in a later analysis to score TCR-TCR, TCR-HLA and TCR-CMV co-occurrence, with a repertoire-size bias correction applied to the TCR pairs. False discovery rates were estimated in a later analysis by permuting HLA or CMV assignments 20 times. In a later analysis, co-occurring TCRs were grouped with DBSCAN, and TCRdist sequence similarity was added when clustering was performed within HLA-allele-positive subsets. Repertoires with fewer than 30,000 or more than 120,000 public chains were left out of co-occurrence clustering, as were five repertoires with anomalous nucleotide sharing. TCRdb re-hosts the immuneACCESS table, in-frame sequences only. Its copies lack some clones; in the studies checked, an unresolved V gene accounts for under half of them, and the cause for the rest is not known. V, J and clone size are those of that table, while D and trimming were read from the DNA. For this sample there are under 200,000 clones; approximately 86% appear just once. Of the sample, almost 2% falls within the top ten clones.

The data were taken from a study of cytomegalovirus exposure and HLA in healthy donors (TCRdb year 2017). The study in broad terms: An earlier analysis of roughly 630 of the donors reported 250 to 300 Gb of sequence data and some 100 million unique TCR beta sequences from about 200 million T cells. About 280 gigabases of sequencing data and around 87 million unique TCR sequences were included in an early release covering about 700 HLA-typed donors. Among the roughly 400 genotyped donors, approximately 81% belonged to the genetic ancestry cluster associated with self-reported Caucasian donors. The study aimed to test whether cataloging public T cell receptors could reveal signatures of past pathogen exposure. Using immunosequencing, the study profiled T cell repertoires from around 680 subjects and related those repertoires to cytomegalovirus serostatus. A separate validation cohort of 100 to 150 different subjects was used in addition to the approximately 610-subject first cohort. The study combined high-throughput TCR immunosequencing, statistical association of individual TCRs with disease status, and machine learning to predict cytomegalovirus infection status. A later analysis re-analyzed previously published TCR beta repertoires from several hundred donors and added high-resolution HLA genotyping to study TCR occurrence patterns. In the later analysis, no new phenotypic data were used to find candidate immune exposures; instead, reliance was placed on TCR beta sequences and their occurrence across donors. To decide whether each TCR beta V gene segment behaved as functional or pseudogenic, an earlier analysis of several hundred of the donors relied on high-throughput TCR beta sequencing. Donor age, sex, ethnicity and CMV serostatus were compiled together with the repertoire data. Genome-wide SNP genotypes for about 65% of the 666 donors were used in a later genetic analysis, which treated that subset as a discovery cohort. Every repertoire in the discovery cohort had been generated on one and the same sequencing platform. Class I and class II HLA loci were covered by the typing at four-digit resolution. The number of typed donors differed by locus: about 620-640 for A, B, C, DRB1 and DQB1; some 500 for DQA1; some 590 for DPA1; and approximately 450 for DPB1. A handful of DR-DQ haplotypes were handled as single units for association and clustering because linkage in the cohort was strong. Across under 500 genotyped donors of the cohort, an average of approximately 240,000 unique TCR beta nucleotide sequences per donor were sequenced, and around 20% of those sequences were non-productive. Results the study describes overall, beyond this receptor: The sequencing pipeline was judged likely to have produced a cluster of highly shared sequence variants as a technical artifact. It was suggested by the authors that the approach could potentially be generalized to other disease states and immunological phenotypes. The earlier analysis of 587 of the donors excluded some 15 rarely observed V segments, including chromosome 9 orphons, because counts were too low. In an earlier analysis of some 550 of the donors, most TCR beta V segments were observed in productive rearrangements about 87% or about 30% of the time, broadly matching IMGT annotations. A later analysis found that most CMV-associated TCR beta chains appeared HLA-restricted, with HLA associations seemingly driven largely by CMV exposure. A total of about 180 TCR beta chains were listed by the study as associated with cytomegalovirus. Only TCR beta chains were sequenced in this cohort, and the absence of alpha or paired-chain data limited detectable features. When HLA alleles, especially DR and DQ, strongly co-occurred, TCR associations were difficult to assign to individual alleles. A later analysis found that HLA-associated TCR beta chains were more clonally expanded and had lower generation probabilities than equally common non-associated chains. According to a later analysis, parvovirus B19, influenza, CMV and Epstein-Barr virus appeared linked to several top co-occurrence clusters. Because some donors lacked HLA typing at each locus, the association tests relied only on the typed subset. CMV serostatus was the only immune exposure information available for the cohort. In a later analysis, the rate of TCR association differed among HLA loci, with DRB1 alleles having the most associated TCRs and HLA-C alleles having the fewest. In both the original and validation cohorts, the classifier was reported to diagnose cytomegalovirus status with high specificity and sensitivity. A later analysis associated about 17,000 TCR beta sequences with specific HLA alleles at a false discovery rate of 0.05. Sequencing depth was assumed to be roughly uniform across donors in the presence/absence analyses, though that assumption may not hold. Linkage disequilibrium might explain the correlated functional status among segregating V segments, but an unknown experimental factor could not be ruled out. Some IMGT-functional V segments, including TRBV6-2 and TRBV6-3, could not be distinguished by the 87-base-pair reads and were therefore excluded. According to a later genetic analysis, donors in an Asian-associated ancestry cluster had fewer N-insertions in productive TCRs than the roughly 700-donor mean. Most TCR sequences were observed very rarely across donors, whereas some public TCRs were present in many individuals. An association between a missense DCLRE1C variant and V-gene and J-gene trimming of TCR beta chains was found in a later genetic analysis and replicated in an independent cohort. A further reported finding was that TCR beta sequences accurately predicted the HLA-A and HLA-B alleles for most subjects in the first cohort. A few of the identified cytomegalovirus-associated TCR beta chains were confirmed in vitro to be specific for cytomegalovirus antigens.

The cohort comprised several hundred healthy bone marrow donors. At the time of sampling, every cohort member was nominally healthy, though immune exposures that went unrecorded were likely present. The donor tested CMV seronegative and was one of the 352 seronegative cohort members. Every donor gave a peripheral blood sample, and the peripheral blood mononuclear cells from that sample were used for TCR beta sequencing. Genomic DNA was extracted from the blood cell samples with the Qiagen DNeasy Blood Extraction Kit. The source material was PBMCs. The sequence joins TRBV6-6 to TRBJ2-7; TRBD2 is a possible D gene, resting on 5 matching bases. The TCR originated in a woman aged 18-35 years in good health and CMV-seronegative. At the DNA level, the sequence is TGTGCCAGCACTCCTGGGCCGACTACTTACGAGCAGTACTTC. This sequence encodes CASTPGPTTYEQYF.